The T cell receptor (beta chain) described here comes from a study of control samples from healthy donors and cancer patients (dated by TCRdb to 2020 to 2021). The germline V gene (reference sequence) yields SGHKS for CDR1 and YYEKEE for CDR2. The junction shows trimming of 0 bases on V and 5 bases on J, plus 11 bases between the germline ends. Inclusive of the bounding cysteine and phenylalanine, the CDR3 is 14 residues long. The only DNA kept is the CDR3, 42 bases in frame from the first base. Concerning this clone: Its antigen is unknown. No base-level quality is on record; no much larger clone is a single base apart.

Library preparation used the immunoSEQ multiplex PCR assay. Entries here come from immuneACCESS through TCRdb and include only in-frame sequences with V and J called. Some clones fail to appear in such tables; in the studies checked, an unresolved V gene covers under half of the shortfall, and the cause of the remainder is unknown. Counted in this sample were 100,000 to 150,000 clones; 85% to 95% of them appeared once. 0.55% to 0.65% of the sample is taken by the ten largest. Sample: PBMCs. This sequence originates from a man older than 75 with head and neck cancer. The chain couples TRBV5-5 to TRBJ1-1; the D segment cannot be called with confidence. CDR3 protein: CASSLVERITEAFF. The nucleotide sequence is given as TGTGCCAGCAGCTTGGTAGAACGGATTACTGAAGCTTTCTTT.